Listed below are T cell receptor beta chains from one sample, sequenced in a study of CD4 T cells in relation to SARS-CoV-2 and coronaviruses. The method was immunoSEQ multiplex PCR; TCRdb's version includes in-frame clones alone and lacks a portion of them. The table lists 17,000 or so clones, 77% of them singletons. These receptors have no identified antigens. The sequenced sample consisted of CD4+ T cells from PBMCs, cultured in vitro. Every receptor here comes from a human donor in good health. The CDR3 runs from the conserved cysteine through the conserved F or W. Fields, in order: V gene, J gene, D gene, clone size, CDR3 DNA, CDR3 protein. A D gene is named only where the DNA matches it firmly. A clone size is listed for some rows: how often the clone was seen (once, few, many), or a class if it is expanded.

v_call: TRBV19; j_call: TRBJ1-5; d_call: -; clone_size: -; cdr3_nt: TGTGCCAGTAGTATAGATAACAGGGGCAATCAGCCCCAGCATTTT; cdr3_aa: CASSIDNRGNQPQHF
v_call: TRBV7-8; j_call: TRBJ2-4; d_call: TRBD1; clone_size: -; cdr3_nt: TGTGCCAGCAGCTTGGGTGGGACAGGAGCTGCTGTGGCCAAAAACATTCAGTACTTC; cdr3_aa: CASSLGGTGAAVAKNIQYF
v_call: TRBV7-8; j_call: TRBJ2-3; d_call: -; clone_size: -; cdr3_nt: TGTGCCAGCAGCTTAATGGACAGCACAGATACGCAGTATTTT; cdr3_aa: CASSLMDSTDTQYF
v_call: TRBV6-1; j_call: TRBJ2-7; d_call: -; clone_size: -; cdr3_nt: TGTGCCAGCAGTGACCGTTCACGGACACGATACGAGCAGTACTTC; cdr3_aa: CASSDRSRTRYEQYF
v_call: TRBV7-9; j_call: TRBJ2-7; d_call: TRBD2; clone_size: -; cdr3_nt: TGTGCCAGCAGCTCCCGCGGGTTGATAGCGGGGGACGAGCAGTACTTC; cdr3_aa: CASSSRGLIAGDEQYF
v_call: TRBV28; j_call: TRBJ1-6; d_call: TRBD1; clone_size: -; cdr3_nt: TGTGCCAGCAGTTTCTTGGACAGGGGTAATTCACCCCTCCACTTT; cdr3_aa: CASSFLDRGNSPLHF
v_call: TRBV20-1; j_call: TRBJ1-1; d_call: -; clone_size: -; cdr3_nt: TGCAGTGCTAGTCGGCAGGAGAACACTGAAGCTTTCTTT; cdr3_aa: CSASRQENTEAFF
v_call: TRBV19; j_call: TRBJ1-5; d_call: -; clone_size: once; cdr3_nt: TGTGCCAGTAGAAAAGCCGGGACAAATCAGCCCCAGCATTTT; cdr3_aa: CASRKAGTNQPQHF
v_call: TRBV13; j_call: TRBJ2-5; d_call: -; clone_size: -; cdr3_nt: TGTGCCAGCAGCTTAGTCTGGCAAGAGACCCAGTACTTC; cdr3_aa: CASSLVWQETQYF
v_call: TRBV28; j_call: TRBJ2-4; d_call: TRBD2; clone_size: medium-sized; cdr3_nt: TGTGCCAGCAGTTCCCTGACTAGCGGAACCAAAAACATTCAGTACTTC; cdr3_aa: CASSSLTSGTKNIQYF
v_call: TRBV20-1; j_call: TRBJ1-3; d_call: -; clone_size: -; cdr3_nt: TGCAGTGCTAGTGTCACTTCTGGAAACACCATATATTTT; cdr3_aa: CSASVTSGNTIYF
v_call: TRBV4-2; j_call: TRBJ2-7; d_call: TRBD2; clone_size: -; cdr3_nt: TGTGCCAGCAGCCCAGTAGCGGGAGGGGACGCCTACGAGCAGTACTTC; cdr3_aa: CASSPVAGGDAYEQYF
v_call: TRBV27; j_call: TRBJ1-6; d_call: -; clone_size: -; cdr3_nt: TGTGCCAGCACGATAGGGGCCTATAATTCACCCCTCCACTTT; cdr3_aa: CASTIGAYNSPLHF
v_call: TRBV6-6; j_call: TRBJ2-1; d_call: -; clone_size: -; cdr3_nt: TGTGCCAGGCTTTGGAGGGACTCCTACAATGAGCAGTTCTTC; cdr3_aa: CARLWRDSYNEQFF
v_call: TRBV10-3; j_call: TRBJ2-5; d_call: TRBD2; clone_size: -; cdr3_nt: TGTGCCATCAGTTACGGGGAGGGCCAAGAGACCCAGTACTTC; cdr3_aa: CAISYGEGQETQYF
v_call: TRBV12-2; j_call: TRBJ2-7; d_call: -; clone_size: few; cdr3_nt: TGTGCAAGTCGCTCTGACCCATCCTGGGTTTCCGAGCAGTACTTC; cdr3_aa: CASRSDPSWVSEQYF
v_call: TRBV28; j_call: TRBJ2-1; d_call: -; clone_size: -; cdr3_nt: TGTGCCAGCAGTTCTCAGCGGGTTATACGGAATGAGCAGTTCTTC; cdr3_aa: CASSSQRVIRNEQFF
v_call: TRBV7-9; j_call: TRBJ2-1; d_call: TRBD2; clone_size: large; cdr3_nt: TGTGCCAGCAGCATTGGGACTAGCGGGGGGAGCTCCTACAATGAGCAGTTCTTC; cdr3_aa: CASSIGTSGGSSYNEQFF
v_call: TRBV28; j_call: TRBJ2-2; d_call: -; clone_size: -; cdr3_nt: TGTGCCACCGGACGCGCAGGTATCGGGGAGCTGTTTTTT; cdr3_aa: CATGRAGIGELFF
v_call: TRBV5-4; j_call: TRBJ1-1; d_call: -; clone_size: -; cdr3_nt: TGTGCCAGCAGCTTGGATAGCTGGACAGCGAACACTGAAGCTTTCTTT; cdr3_aa: CASSLDSWTANTEAFF
v_call: TRBV5-7; j_call: TRBJ2-5; d_call: TRBD1; clone_size: -; cdr3_nt: TGTGCCAGCAGCTTGGATTGGATGGGACAGGGAGTAATTGAGACCCAGTACTTC; cdr3_aa: CASSLDWMGQGVIETQYF
v_call: TRBV4-2; j_call: TRBJ2-7; d_call: TRBD2; clone_size: once; cdr3_nt: TGTGCCAGCAGCCAATCCCGGACTAGCGGGACAGGGGAGCAGTACTTC; cdr3_aa: CASSQSRTSGTGEQYF
v_call: TRBV24-1; j_call: TRBJ1-1; d_call: -; clone_size: -; cdr3_nt: TGTGCCACCAGTGATTTTGACAGTGAAGCTTTCTTT; cdr3_aa: CATSDFDSEAFF
v_call: TRBV7-9; j_call: TRBJ2-1; d_call: TRBD2; clone_size: -; cdr3_nt: TGTGCCAGCAGCTTAGGTCTCCGGGAGGGGTACAATGAGCAGTTCTTC; cdr3_aa: CASSLGLREGYNEQFF
v_call: TRBV6-1; j_call: TRBJ2-1; d_call: -; clone_size: once; cdr3_nt: TGTGCCAGCAGTGAAGAACTGAGCTCCTACAATGAGCAGTTCTTC; cdr3_aa: CASSEELSSYNEQFF
v_call: TRBV3-1/TRBV3-2; j_call: TRBJ2-7; d_call: TRBD2; clone_size: few; cdr3_nt: TGTGCCAGCAGCCTAGCGGGTACCTACGAGCAGTACTTC; cdr3_aa: CASSLAGTYEQYF
v_call: TRBV29-1; j_call: TRBJ2-1; d_call: -; clone_size: -; cdr3_nt: TGCAGCGTTGAAGATAACCCCACCTCCTACAATGAGCAGTTCTTC; cdr3_aa: CSVEDNPTSYNEQFF
v_call: TRBV30; j_call: TRBJ2-3; d_call: -; clone_size: -; cdr3_nt: TGTGCCTGGGCGAGGTTAGGGCTAGCCTCAGATACGCAGTATTTT; cdr3_aa: CAWARLGLASDTQYF
v_call: TRBV11-2; j_call: TRBJ1-3; d_call: TRBD1; clone_size: -; cdr3_nt: TGTGCCAGCAGCTTAGCCTTCCGGGACAGAGAAAACACCATATATTTT; cdr3_aa: CASSLAFRDRENTIYF
v_call: TRBV7-9; j_call: TRBJ2-1; d_call: -; clone_size: few; cdr3_nt: TGTGCCAGCAGCCTCCTCCTTGGGAGCGCGAACAATGAGCAGTTCTTC; cdr3_aa: CASSLLLGSANNEQFF
v_call: TRBV7-9; j_call: TRBJ1-3; d_call: -; clone_size: few; cdr3_nt: TGTGCCAGCAGCACCATGACAGTTCCAAACACCATATATTTT; cdr3_aa: CASSTMTVPNTIYF
v_call: TRBV4-1; j_call: TRBJ1-2; d_call: TRBD1; clone_size: once; cdr3_nt: TGCGCCAGCAGCCAAGGGCAGGGGGCAGGTGTTGGCTACACCTTC; cdr3_aa: CASSQGQGAGVGYTF
v_call: TRBV5-1; j_call: TRBJ1-1; d_call: -; clone_size: once; cdr3_nt: TGCGCCAGCAGCTTGTTAGGCGTGGGAGAGAACACTGAAGCTTTCTTT; cdr3_aa: CASSLLGVGENTEAFF
v_call: TRBV30; j_call: TRBJ2-3; d_call: -; clone_size: -; cdr3_nt: TGTGCCTGGAGGAGGGCAGATACGCAGTATTTT; cdr3_aa: CAWRRADTQYF
v_call: TRBV5-1; j_call: TRBJ2-5; d_call: TRBD1; clone_size: -; cdr3_nt: TGCGCCAGCAGCGCCCCGGGACAGGGAAAATTTTACTTC; cdr3_aa: CASSAPGQGKFYF
v_call: TRBV25-1; j_call: TRBJ2-5; d_call: -; clone_size: -; cdr3_nt: TGTGCCAGCAGTGAATTTCGCGGGGGCCTGGAGACCCAGTACTTC; cdr3_aa: CASSEFRGGLETQYF
v_call: TRBV4-1; j_call: TRBJ1-1; d_call: -; clone_size: few; cdr3_nt: TGCGCCAGCAGCCAAGTTCCCGGGGACGCAGCTTTCTTT; cdr3_aa: CASSQVPGDAAFF